These 23 T cell receptor beta chains came from one sample sequenced in a study of graft-versus-host responses after intestinal transplantation. Clones were sequenced by immunoSEQ multiplex PCR, and TCRdb holds only the in-frame ones, with some missing. The sample has 45,000 to 60,000 clones; around 90% are singletons. Their specific antigens are unknown. Source: unstimulated CD4+ T cells sorted from spleen or lymph node cells, taken before transplant. Receptors originate from a human donor who was the organ donor for an intestinal transplant.

The chain couples TRBV5-1 to TRBJ2-7; weak D call: TRBD1 (5 bases). The V gene lost 4 bases and the J gene lost 2 bases, with 13 bases spanning the gap. Germline V gene sequence: CDR1 SGHRS, CDR2 YFSETQ. The CDR3 spans 14 residues. The CDR3 DNA is TGCGCCAGCAGCCCAGGGCCCGGCCCCTACGAGCAGTACTTC. Protein product: CASSPGPGPYEQYF.

The J gene is TRBJ2-1, the V gene TRBV11-2; D is uncertain. V lost 4 bases and J lost 0, with 22 bases in between. The germline V gene encodes CDR1 SGHAT and CDR2 FQNNGV. This CDR3 spans 19 amino acids. The CDR3 DNA sequence: TGTGCCAGCAGCTCTCGGGCCGGACCTATAACTTTCTCCTACAATGAGCAGTTCTTC. Its protein product is CASSSRAGPITFSYNEQFF.

J is TRBJ1-2 and V is TRBV7-9; D call uncertain. Trimming took 6 bases from V and 8 from J, leaving 10 bases between them. Per the germline V gene, CDR1 is SEHNR and CDR2 is FQNEAQ (reference sequence). The CDR3 contains 11 residues. The CDR3 DNA follows: TGTGCCAGCAGTTACAGCGTCGGCTACACCTTC. Translated, it gives CASSYSVGYTF.

The rearrangement links TRBV7-2 to TRBJ2-2; D ambiguous. The germline V and J ends were trimmed by 1 base and 6 bases, with 6 bases remaining between them. This CDR3 spans 13 amino acids. Per the germline V gene, CDR1 is SGHTA and CDR2 is FQGNSA. The CDR3 DNA follows: TGTGCCAGCAGCTTAGATCCGCCCGGGGAGCTGTTTTTT. Residues: CASSLDPPGELFF.

The chain recombines TRBV4-1 with TRBJ2-2; D is possibly TRBD1 or TRBD2 (5 bases each). The V end was cut by 1 base, the J end by 3 bases, with 12 bases between. Germline V gives CDR1 MGHRA, CDR2 YSYEKL. CDR3 length: 16 amino acids. The CDR3 loop reads CASSQVRQRDTGELFF. The CDR3 nucleotides are TGCGCCAGCAGCCAAGTCCGACAGAGGGACACCGGGGAGCTGTTTTTT.

The rearrangement links TRBV7-3 to TRBJ2-1, with 13 bases matching TRBD2. Trimming cost V 5 bases and J 7 bases; bases outside gene matches: 11. The CDR3 spans 17 residues. Germline assignment: CDR1 SGHTA and CDR2 FQGTGA. This chain's CDR3 is CASSLRPGTSGTNEQFF. CDR3 nucleotide sequence: TGTGCCAGCAGCCTACGCCCCGGGACTAGCGGGACTAATGAGCAGTTCTTC.

This clone has just one count. This chain links TRBV9 with TRBJ2-7; perhaps TRBD1 as D (6 bases). The germline gives CDR1 SGDLS, CDR2 YYNGEE. Between the trimmed V and J ends, which lost 3 bases and 2 bases, there was a span of 15 bases. The length of the CDR3 is 15 residues. For the CDR3, the DNA is TGTGCCAGCAGCGGAGGGGACATGCCCGCCTACGAGCAGTACTTC. It encodes CASSGGDMPAYEQYF.

V usage is TRBV7-2 and J usage is TRBJ2-7; D assignment may be TRBD1 or TRBD2 (7 bases each). The CDR3 loop spans 17 amino acids. V was cut by 2 bases and J by 4 bases, with 21 bases left in between. Germline CDR1 is SGHTA and CDR2 is FQGNSA. As DNA, the CDR3 is TGTGCCAGCAGCTTACGGCCGGGGAGGGGGCAAGGGTACGAGCAGTACTTC. As protein: CASSLRPGRGQGYEQYF.

Here the CDR3 reads CASSATGQYYEQYF. The CDR3 DNA reads as TGTGCCAGCAGTGCAACCGGACAGTACTACGAGCAGTACTTC. The V and J genes are TRBV6-4 and TRBJ2-7; TRBD1 might be the D (6 bases). Per germline, CDR1 MRHNA and CDR2 SNTAGT. CDR3 size: 14 residues. Trimming removed 4 bases from V and 3 bases from J, with 13 bases in between.

This chain connects TRBV4-2 to TRBJ2-1, with 10 bases that match TRBD1. The CDR3 has 16 residues. Germline CDR1 is LGHNA and CDR2 is YNFKEQ. Trimming took 0 bases from V and 5 from J; bases not matched to a gene: 4. The CDR3 spells CASSQDLTGGHNEQFF. The CDR3, as DNA: TGTGCCAGCAGCCAAGATCTGACAGGGGGCCACAATGAGCAGTTCTTC.

CDR3 coding DNA: TGTGCCAGCTCACCGACAGGGGTCTCTGGAAACACCATATATTTT. The encoded protein is CASSPTGVSGNTIYF. The genes are TRBV18 and TRBJ1-3; TRBD1 matches 8 bases. The CDR3 is 15 amino acids. After removal of 3 bases from V and 0 bases from J, the junction contained 1 base not matched to a gene. From germline, CDR1 is KGHSH and CDR2 LQKENI.

This chain connects TRBV7-2 to TRBJ2-2, with 10 bases matching TRBD1. CDR1 and CDR2 (germline): SGHTA, FQGNSA. V lost 5 bases to trimming and J lost 3 bases; unmatched junction nucleotides: 3. The CDR3 contains 15 residues. The CDR3 region has the DNA TGTGCCAGCAGCCCGACAGGGGGCCACACCGGGGAGCTGTTTTTT. This gives the protein CASSPTGGHTGELFF.

This chain links TRBV11-2 with TRBJ1-3; D remains unclear. The CDR3 is 14 amino acids. CDR1 and CDR2 (germline): SGHAT, FQNNGV. V was cut by 1 base and J by 0 bases, with 4 bases left in between. The CDR3 nucleotides are TGTGCCAGCAGCTTAGGGAGCTCTGGAAACACCATATATTTT. Amino acids: CASSLGSSGNTIYF.

V usage is TRBV7-9 and J usage is TRBJ2-2; the D is unclear. There are 14 residues in the CDR3. Per germline, CDR1 SEHNR and CDR2 FQNEAQ (reference sequence). Trimming took 2 bases from V and 7 from J, leaving 11 bases between them. The CDR3 DNA reads as TGTGCCAGCAGCTTATATAGACATATCGGGGAGCTGTTTTTT. The encoded protein is CASSLYRHIGELFF.

This clone appeared once. The chain combines TRBV30 with TRBJ1-4; tentatively, D is TRBD1 (5 bases). CDR3 size: 13 residues. Trimming removed 4 bases from V and 8 bases from J, with 14 bases in between. CDR1 and CDR2 from the germline V gene are GTSNPN and SVGIG (reference sequence). The CDR3 region is CAWKVSGAEKLFF. CDR3 sequence (DNA): TGTGCCTGGAAGGTCTCCGGGGCGGAAAAACTGTTTTTT.

The chain joins TRBV2 to TRBJ1-4, with a possible D match to TRBD1 (5 bases). Germline-derived CDR1 and CDR2 are SNHLY and FYNNEI. CDR3 length equals 16 residues. Trimming shortened V by 10 bases and J by 4 bases, and 22 bases separated the two germline ends. CDR3 bases: TGTGCCACCAAGGGACCTATTGGGTCCTTTAATGAAAAACTGTTTTTT. It encodes CATKGPIGSFNEKLFF.

The rearrangement uses TRBV27 and TRBJ2-1, with no clear D. The V gene's germline CDR1 is MNHEY and CDR2 SMNVEV (reference sequence). CDR3 length: 14 amino acids. Between the trimmed V and J ends, which lost 7 bases and 3 bases, there was a span of 13 bases. The CDR3 reads CASTINPNYNEQFF. The CDR3 DNA reads as TGTGCCAGCACCATCAATCCTAACTACAATGAGCAGTTCTTC.

The chain employs TRBV27 and TRBJ1-6, with 7 bases identical to TRBD1. The germline gives CDR1 MNHEY, CDR2 SMNVEV (reference sequence). This CDR3 has 15 residues. Losses at the gene ends were 5 bases for V and 7 bases for J; bases not matched to a gene: 8. CDR3 sequence reads: CASSPETGTNSPLHF. CDR3 DNA: TGTGCCAGCAGTCCAGAGACAGGGACAAATTCACCCCTCCACTTT.

The chain uses TRBV4-2 and TRBJ1-1, with no clear D. CDR1 and CDR2 (germline): LGHNA, YNFKEQ. V lost 0 bases and J lost 0, with 8 bases in between. This CDR3 has 15 amino acids. CDR3 in amino acids: CASSQEVAMNTEAFF. The CDR3, as DNA: TGTGCCAGCAGCCAAGAAGTGGCTATGAACACTGAAGCTTTCTTT.

The V gene is TRBV19, the J gene TRBJ2-2, with a tentative D call TRBD2 (5 bases). The length of the CDR3 is 13 residues. Germline assignment: CDR1 LNHDA and CDR2 SQIVND (reference sequence). V shed 6 bases and J shed 5 bases, with 10 bases lying between them. CDR3 DNA: TGTGCCAGTAGGGTAGCGTCTACCGGGGAGCTGTTTTTT. It translates to CASRVASTGELFF.

The V and J genes are TRBV11-2 and TRBJ2-3, with D tentatively TRBD2 (7 bases). V dropped 3 bases and J dropped 0 bases, with 10 bases sitting between them. The CDR3 runs 15 residues. Per germline, CDR1 SGHAT and CDR2 FQNNGV. The CDR3 is CASSLGGGSTDTQYF. DNA for the CDR3: TGTGCCAGCAGCTTGGGAGGGGGGAGCACAGATACGCAGTATTTT.

The V and J genes are TRBV28 and TRBJ1-1; D not certain. This CDR3 region has 14 residues. Germline CDR1 and CDR2: MDHEN and SYDVKM. The V and J ends lost 4 bases and 1 base respectively, with 10 bases between them. CDR3 in DNA: TGTGCCAGCAGTTCCTATTCCGAGAACACTGAAGCTTTCTTT. It codes for CASSSYSENTEAFF.

The chain has TRBV30 and TRBJ2-3; 7 nucleotides match TRBD1. The CDR3 totals 12 residues. J lost 6 bases, V lost 4 bases, and 4 bases had no gene match. Germline V gene lookup returns CDR1 GTSNPN and CDR2 SVGIG (reference sequence). In DNA form, the CDR3 reads TGTGCCTGGATTACAGGGGCGGATACGCAGTATTTT. It yields the protein CAWITGADTQYF.